The 29 T cell receptor beta chains presented below share a single source sample, sequenced in a study of T cell responses to AZD1222 COVID-19 vaccine. Sequencing used immunoSEQ multiplex PCR; TCRdb keeps in-frame clones, though not all of them. The repertoire consists of more than 95,000 clones, with around 90% occurring once and the leading ten covering roughly 9.2%. This sample comprised peripheral blood, obtained on day 0 of AZD1222 vaccination. These receptor sequences come from an adult in good health.

The V call is TRBV3-1 (or the pseudogene TRBV3-2), the J call TRBJ2-7; D is perhaps TRBD1 (5 bases). V lost 2 bases, J lost 3 bases, and 8 bases lay in between. Per the germline V gene, CDR1 is LGHDT and CDR2 is YNNKEL (reference sequence). This CDR3 spans 13 amino acids. The CDR3: CASSQRRDYEQYF. The CDR3 DNA reads as TGTGCCAGCAGCCAACGCAGGGACTACGAGCAGTACTTC.

This clone has just one count. The genes are TRBV4-3 and TRBJ1-4, with 9 bases aligning to TRBD1. CDR3 size: 18 residues. CDR1 is LGHNA, CDR2 YSLEER, per germline. The J segment lost 3 bases and the V segment lost 1 base, leaving 9 bases of the junction unmatched. The chain's CDR3 is CASSQALPQGAANEKLFF. CDR3 coding DNA: TGCGCCAGCAGCCAAGCTCTCCCACAGGGGGCAGCTAATGAAAAACTGTTTTTT.

This chain connects TRBV28 to TRBJ2-1, with D tentatively TRBD2 (5 bases). Germline V gives CDR1 MDHEN, CDR2 SYDVKM. The CDR3 contains 13 residues. The germline V and J ends were trimmed by 7 bases and 7 bases, with 14 bases remaining between them. CDR3 sequence: CASTSGGSNEQFF. For the CDR3, the DNA is TGTGCCAGCACCTCTGGCGGGTCGAATGAGCAGTTCTTC.

The chain couples TRBV19 to TRBJ1-2; weak D call: TRBD1 (5 bases). V dropped 5 bases and J dropped 7 bases, with 17 bases sitting between them. This CDR3 contains 14 residues. CDR1 and CDR2 from the germline V gene are LNHDA and SQIVND (reference sequence). The CDR3 region has the DNA TGTGCCAGTAGTGGAGGGGCCCAGACGGGTGGCTACACCTTC. This gives the protein CASSGGAQTGGYTF.

This chain joins TRBV10-3 and TRBJ1-2; possible D gene TRBD1, 6 bases. V shed 2 bases and J shed 5 bases, with 18 bases lying between them. CDR1 is ENHRY and CDR2 is SYGVKD in the germline V gene. This CDR3 has 16 residues. CDR3 residues: CAISEPRVGGGYGYTF. The CDR3 DNA reads as TGTGCCATCAGTGAGCCGCGCGTAGGGGGAGGATATGGCTACACCTTC.

J is TRBJ2-6 and V is TRBV19, with D maybe TRBD2 (6 bases). This CDR3 has 15 amino acids. Trimming left V 5 bases short and J 4 bases short, with 12 bases between. Germline loops: CDR1 LNHDA, CDR2 SQIVND (reference sequence). The CDR3 bases are TGTGCCAGTAGTGAAGGAGGGTCCGGGGCCAACGTCCTGACTTTC. This encodes CASSEGGSGANVLTF.

The V gene is TRBV5-1, the J gene TRBJ2-3; 9 bases fit TRBD1. Germline V CDR1 and CDR2: SGHRS, YFSETQ. V lost 7 bases and J lost 2; bases outside the gene matches: 5. The CDR3 spans 14 residues. The CDR3 sequence: CASQDRGNTDTQYF. The CDR3 region has the DNA TGCGCCAGCCAAGACAGGGGGAACACAGATACGCAGTATTTT.

This clone was detected only a few times. The chain couples TRBV5-4 to TRBJ2-3, with 7 bases lining up with TRBD1. The CDR3 covers 13 residues. V dropped 2 bases and J dropped 4; count of bases not matched to a gene: 1. Germline CDR1 is SGHNT and CDR2 is YYREEE (reference sequence). The CDR3 bases are TGTGCCAGCAGCTTAAGGGGGCCAGATACGCAGTATTTT. This translates into CASSLRGPDTQYF.

The chain joins TRBV20-1 to TRBJ2-1; no firm D call. In germline, CDR1 is DFQATT, CDR2 SNEGSKA (reference sequence). The CDR3 has 13 residues. V lost 3 bases and J lost 0, with 6 bases in between. The CDR3 DNA sequence: TGCAGTGCTAGTCTCCCCTCCTACAATGAGCAGTTCTTC. It specifies CSASLPSYNEQFF.

This clone was seen a handful of times. This chain connects TRBV3-1 (or the pseudogene TRBV3-2) to TRBJ1-5; D not certain. CDR3 size: 15 residues. Germline V gene data show CDR1 as LGHDT and CDR2 as YNNKEL (reference sequence). Trimming took off 3 bases at V and 1 base at J, with 10 bases between the two ends. This CDR3 reads CASSQDTRSNQPQHF. CDR3 coding DNA: TGTGCCAGCAGCCAGGATACAAGAAGCAATCAGCCCCAGCATTTT.

The chain joins TRBV9 to TRBJ1-5; possible D gene TRBD1, 5 bases. The V end lost 0 bases, the J end lost 1 base, and 8 bases lay between the germline ends. CDR3 size: 15 residues. The V gene's germline CDR1 is SGDLS and CDR2 YYNGEE. CDR3: CASSVAGGSNQPQHF. Here the CDR3 DNA reads TGTGCCAGCAGCGTAGCCGGGGGGAGCAATCAGCCCCAGCATTTT. The complete variable domain, with remaining parts taken from reference TRBV9 and TRBJ1-5, reads DSGVTQTPKHLITATGQRVTLRCSPRSGDLSVYWYQQSLDQGLQFLIQYYNGEERAKGNILERFSAQQFPDLHSELNLSSLELGDSALYFCASSVAGGSNQPQHFGDGTRLSIL.

This clone showed up just once. The V gene is TRBV7-9, the J gene TRBJ1-5; D remains ambiguous. Germline loops: CDR1 SEHNR, CDR2 FQNEAQ (reference sequence). V lost 8 bases and J 0 bases, leaving 11 bases between the germline ends. The CDR3 runs 14 residues. The CDR3 sequence: CASGRENSNQPQHF. The CDR3 DNA follows: TGTGCCAGCGGAAGAGAAAATAGCAATCAGCCCCAGCATTTT.

This chain links TRBV7-8 with TRBJ1-6, with D perhaps matching TRBD1 (5 bases). V lost 3 bases and J lost 6, with 9 bases in between. This CDR3 has 14 amino acids. Germline V gene sequence: CDR1 SGHVS, CDR2 FQNEAQ. The CDR3 is CASSLGDVNSPLHF. DNA for the CDR3: TGTGCCAGCAGCTTGGGGGATGTTAATTCACCCCTCCACTTT.

In DNA form, the CDR3 reads TGTGCCAGCTCACCCTCTAGCGGAGAGACCCAGTACTTC. Amino acids: CASSPSSGETQYF. J is TRBJ2-5 and V is TRBV18; TRBD2 matches at 7 bases. V was pared by 3 bases and J by 4 bases, with 2 bases of the junction left unmatched. This CDR3 region has 13 residues. Germline V gene lookup returns CDR1 KGHSH and CDR2 LQKENI.

The chain uses TRBV7-9 and TRBJ2-2, with TRBD2 as a possible D gene (5 bases). The V end was cut by 1 base, the J end by 2 bases, with 11 bases between. From germline, CDR1 is SEHNR and CDR2 FQNEAQ (reference sequence). The CDR3 is 16 residues long. CDR3 sequence (DNA): TGTGCCAGCAGCTTAGTTCCGACTAAAAACACCGGGGAGCTGTTTTTT. Protein product: CASSLVPTKNTGELFF. Supplemented by reference TRBV7-9 and TRBJ2-2, the full variable domain reads DTGVSQNPRHKITKRGQNVTFRCDPISEHNRLYWYRQTLGQGPEFLTYFQNEAQLEKSRLLSDRFSAERPKGSFSTLEIQRTEQGDSAMYLCASSLVPTKNTGELFFGEGSRLTVL.

The V gene is TRBV28, the J gene TRBJ2-7; 9 bases map to TRBD1. The CDR3 runs 15 residues. J lost 6 bases, V lost 6 bases, and 12 bases had no gene match. CDR1 and CDR2 from the germline V gene are MDHEN and SYDVKM. This CDR3 reads CASRTPGQGSVEQYF. In DNA form, the CDR3 reads TGTGCCAGCAGAACTCCGGGACAGGGTTCGGTCGAGCAGTACTTC. The entire variable domain, with the rest obtained from reference TRBV28 and TRBJ2-7, is as follows: DVKVTQSSRYLVKRTGEKVFLECVQDMDHENMFWYRQDPGLGLRLIYFSYDVKMKEKGDIPEGYSVSREKKERFSLILESASTNQTSMYLCASRTPGQGSVEQYFGPGTRLTVT.

The chain joins TRBV5-6 to TRBJ2-1; the D gene is possibly TRBD1 (5 bases). This CDR3 spans 16 amino acids. Trimming cost V 4 bases and J 1 base, with 15 bases left between them. Germline CDR1 is SGHDT and CDR2 is YYEEEE. CDR3 in DNA: TGTGCCAGCAGCCCCTCGCAGGGTATTTCCTACAATGAGCAGTTCTTC. As protein: CASSPSQGISYNEQFF.

The chain carries TRBV5-1 and TRBJ1-3; D unresolved. The V end was cut by 0 bases, the J end by 2 bases, with 12 bases between. Germline CDR1 and CDR2: SGHRS and YFSETQ. The CDR3 runs to 16 residues. This CDR3 is CASSLDLPGTGNTIYF. CDR3 in DNA: TGCGCCAGCAGCTTGGACCTCCCGGGGACTGGAAACACCATATATTTT.

The chain couples TRBV28 to TRBJ1-2, with 7 positions matching TRBD1. The CDR3 extends over 15 amino acids. The V gene's germline CDR1 is MDHEN and CDR2 SYDVKM. V shed 7 bases and J 4 bases; nucleotides not matched to a gene: 12. CDR3 in amino acids: CASTEGAGLLYGYTF. For the CDR3, the DNA is TGTGCCAGCACGGAGGGGGCGGGGCTGCTCTATGGCTACACCTTC.

This chain connects TRBV5-1 to TRBJ2-7; a possible D gene is TRBD1 (6 bases). The ends were cut back, 4 bases at V and 6 bases at J, with 14 bases in the middle. Germline CDR1 is SGHRS and CDR2 is YFSETQ. CDR3 size: 13 residues. The DNA for the CDR3 is TGCGCCAGCAGCCCACAGGGAACCGGCGAGCAGTACTTC. Encoded protein: CASSPQGTGEQYF.

The rearrangement joins TRBV21-1 to TRBJ2-7. TRBV21-1 is a documented pseudogene. This CDR3 region has 12 residues. CDR3 sequence: CASLAQLYEQYF. CDR3 sequence (DNA): TGTGCCAGTTTAGCACAGCTCTACGAGCAGTACTTC.

The chain carries TRBV11-2 and TRBJ2-7, with D unresolved. CDR3 length equals 11 residues. Per the germline V gene, CDR1 is SGHAT and CDR2 is FQNNGV. The germline V and J ends were trimmed by 2 bases and 5 bases, with 4 bases remaining between them. The DNA for the CDR3 is TGTGCCAGCAGCTTATTCGACGAGCAGTACTTC. Translation gives CASSLFDEQYF.

This rearrangement joins TRBV2 to TRBJ2-7; D uncertain. V lost 5 bases to trimming and J lost 2 bases, with 4 bases between them. CDR3 length: 11 residues. CDR1 and CDR2 from the germline V gene are SNHLY and FYNNEI. In nucleotides, the CDR3 is TGTGCCAGCAGTAACACCTACGAGCAGTACTTC. Translating it yields CASSNTYEQYF.

The J gene is TRBJ2-3, the V gene TRBV9; D not certain. From germline, CDR1 is SGDLS and CDR2 YYNGEE. The CDR3 has 12 residues. The V gene lost 2 bases and the J gene lost 5 bases, with 6 bases spanning the gap. The CDR3 DNA reads TGTGCCAGCAGCGTCAGCGAAGATACGCAGTATTTT. Its translation: CASSVSEDTQYF.

The chain links TRBV6-5 to TRBJ2-3; no clear D gene. CDR1 and CDR2 from the germline V gene are MNHEY and SVGAGI. The CDR3 runs 14 residues. V lost 2 bases, J lost 4 bases, and 10 bases lay in between. The CDR3 reads CASSYSFTADTQYF. The CDR3 region has the DNA TGTGCCAGCAGTTACAGCTTTACCGCAGATACGCAGTATTTT.

The chain couples TRBV11-2 to TRBJ2-2; a possible D gene is TRBD2 (5 bases). V lost 6 bases and J 6 bases, leaving 8 bases between the germline ends. Germline V CDR1 and CDR2: SGHAT, FQNNGV. The CDR3 covers 12 residues. The CDR3 region has the DNA TGTGCCAGCAGGCGAGGGTCCGGGGAGCTGTTTTTT. The encoded protein is CASRRGSGELFF.

The rearrangement links TRBV7-8 to TRBJ1-1; no definite D call. The CDR3 has 12 amino acids. V shed 3 bases and J shed 4 bases, with 6 bases lying between them. CDR1 and CDR2 from the germline V gene are SGHVS and FQNEAQ. The CDR3 spells CASSFVSTEAFF. The CDR3 nucleotides read TGTGCCAGCAGCTTTGTGAGCACTGAAGCTTTCTTT. The full variable domain, its missing parts supplied by reference TRBV7-8 and TRBJ1-1, is GAGVSQSPRYKVAKRGQDVALRCDPISGHVSLFWYQQALGQGPEFLTYFQNEAQLDKSGLPSDRFFAERPEGSVSTLKIQRTQQEDSAVYLCASSFVSTEAFFGQGTRLTVV.

The table lists this clone with a count of one. CDR3 residues: CASRPGGGRPGPQHF. The CDR3 coding sequence is TGTGCCAGTAGACCGGGGGGAGGACGCCCCGGGCCCCAGCATTTT. V usage is TRBV19 and J usage is TRBJ1-5, with D possibly being TRBD1 (5 bases). The V gene lost 6 bases and the J gene lost 9 bases, with 21 bases spanning the gap. CDR1 is LNHDA and CDR2 is SQIVND in the germline V gene (reference sequence). The CDR3 is made up of 15 amino acids.

The chain carries TRBV6-5 and TRBJ2-2, with a tentative D call TRBD1 (6 bases). Per the germline V gene, CDR1 is MNHEY and CDR2 is SVGAGI. The CDR3 runs to 15 residues. V was clipped by 5 bases and J by 9 bases, with 19 bases between them. The CDR3 spells CASSPRTVAGRELFF. CDR3 DNA: TGTGCCAGCAGTCCGCGGACAGTCGCAGGGAGGGAGCTGTTTTTT.